This T cell receptor (beta chain) was identified in a study of OX40 agonist ivuxolimab in advanced cancers. Study-level background: It was ivuxolimab, an agonistic anti-OX40 (CD134) antibody, that patients were treated with. The group had a mean age of roughly 56 years, ranged from roughly 20 to 79, and was 82.7% male. Administration of intravenous ivuxolimab to patients occurred every 2 weeks at 0.01 to 10 mg/kg.

The study's findings and limits: Patients with a partial response at 0.1-3.0 mg/kg had among the lowest clonal expansion.

Some clones are missing from TCRdb's copy, which holds only in-frame ones; the method was immunoSEQ multiplex PCR. The sample has approximately 79,000 clones; around 90% are singletons. This clone showed up just once. Its antigen is not identified. The sequencing used CD4+ or CD8+ T cells sorted from blood, collected in a trial of the OX40 agonist ivuxolimab. This clonotype was obtained from an adult with an advanced solid tumor such as melanoma, head and neck, liver or kidney cancer.

The DNA for the CDR3 is TGTGCCAGCAGCCCCGCTAGCGGGGGGTTCGATACCCTACAAGAGACCCAGTACTTC. Protein: CASSPASGGFDTLQETQYF. V usage is TRBV5-4 and J usage is TRBJ2-5; 11 nucleotides line up with TRBD2. Per germline, CDR1 SGHNT and CDR2 YYREEE (reference sequence). With 4 bases clipped from V and 2 bases from J, the junction kept 16 bases outside the gene matches. This CDR3 spans 19 amino acids.